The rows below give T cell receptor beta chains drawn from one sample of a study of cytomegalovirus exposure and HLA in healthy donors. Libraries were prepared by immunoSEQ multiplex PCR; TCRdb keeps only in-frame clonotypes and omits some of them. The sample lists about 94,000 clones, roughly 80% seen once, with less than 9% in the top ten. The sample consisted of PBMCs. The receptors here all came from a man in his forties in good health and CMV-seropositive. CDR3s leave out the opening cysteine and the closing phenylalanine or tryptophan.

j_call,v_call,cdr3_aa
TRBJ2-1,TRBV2,ASKLAGGPNEQF
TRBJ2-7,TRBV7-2,ASSLMEGGEQY
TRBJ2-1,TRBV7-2,ASSSLAASYNEQF
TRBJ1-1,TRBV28,ASSLSFMGTGDEAEAF
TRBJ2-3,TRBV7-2,ASSVSSGGAADTQY
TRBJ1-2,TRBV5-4,ASSSGTDLNYGYT
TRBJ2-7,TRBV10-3,ASRSAGTGDEYEQY
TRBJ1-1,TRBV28,ASSLYRGEDTEAF
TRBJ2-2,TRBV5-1,ASSPLAGGDTGELF
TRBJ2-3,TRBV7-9,ASRSAAGRGKGTDTQY
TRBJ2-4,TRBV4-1,ASSQGLAGGGGIQY
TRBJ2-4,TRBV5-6,ASSLRGGLQNIQY
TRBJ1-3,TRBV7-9,ASSSPGTGGKNTIY
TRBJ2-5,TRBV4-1,ASSRNALGQGDQETQY
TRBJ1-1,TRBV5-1,ASSTDGQTEAF
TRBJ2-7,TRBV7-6,ASSLGGEGWAHEQY
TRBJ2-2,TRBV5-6,ASSLVGGRGTGELF
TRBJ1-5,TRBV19,ASSMGVGRGRAQPQH
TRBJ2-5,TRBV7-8,ASSPGQLNRAY
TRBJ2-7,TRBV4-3,ASSQVTSGLAGNYEQY
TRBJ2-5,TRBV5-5,ASSLSTTQETQY